This T cell receptor (beta chain) was identified in a study of T cell changes during pregnancy in multiple sclerosis. The CDR3 contains 15 residues. With 0 bases removed from V and 4 bases from J, the gap between germline ends came to 7 bases. The germline gives CDR1 LGHNA, CDR2 YSLEER. The data were produced by immunoSEQ multiplex PCR, yet TCRdb's version contains in-frame clones alone and is incomplete. Of 51,000 or so clones in the sample, 90% to 95% are singletons; the top ten hold around 1.9%. The chain combines TRBV4-3 with TRBJ2-6, with unresolved D. The clonotype comes from a female donor with multiple sclerosis, enrolled in a pregnancy study. The sample was peripheral blood, taken in the second trimester of pregnancy. The CDR3 loop reads CASSQDRLGANVLTF. Here the CDR3 DNA reads TGCGCCAGCAGCCAAGACCGGTTGGGGGCCAACGTCCTGACTTTC.